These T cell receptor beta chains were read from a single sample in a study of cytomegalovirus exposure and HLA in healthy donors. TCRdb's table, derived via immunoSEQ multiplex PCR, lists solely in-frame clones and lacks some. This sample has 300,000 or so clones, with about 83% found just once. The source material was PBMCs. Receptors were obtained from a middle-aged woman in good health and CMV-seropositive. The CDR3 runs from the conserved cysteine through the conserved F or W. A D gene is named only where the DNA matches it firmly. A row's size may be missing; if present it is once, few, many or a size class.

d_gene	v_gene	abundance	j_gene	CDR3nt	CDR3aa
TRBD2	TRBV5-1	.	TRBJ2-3	TGCGCCAGCGCACGGGGTAGCGGGCCTACAGATACGCAGTATTTT	CASARGSGPTDTQYF
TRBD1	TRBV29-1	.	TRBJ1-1	TGCAGCGTGGACAGGGGGAACACTGAAGCTTTCTTT	CSVDRGNTEAFF
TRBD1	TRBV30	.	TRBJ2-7	TGTGCCTGGAGTGTGGGGCAGGGGGCTTACGAGCAGTACTTC	CAWSVGQGAYEQYF
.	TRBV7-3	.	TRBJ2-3	TGTGCCAGCAGCTTAACAGGGGTGGGCACAGATACGCAGTATTTT	CASSLTGVGTDTQYF
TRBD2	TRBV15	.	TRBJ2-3	TGTGCCACCAGCGGTAGCGGGAGGGGATTCACAGATACGCAGTATTTT	CATSGSGRGFTDTQYF
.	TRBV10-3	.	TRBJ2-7	TGTGCCATCAGTGACCCCAGACTCTCATCCTACGAGCAGTACTTC	CAISDPRLSSYEQYF
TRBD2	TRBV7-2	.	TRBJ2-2	TGTGCCAGCAGCTCGCGGGGGGTCTCCGGCGGGGAGCTGTTTTTT	CASSSRGVSGGELFF
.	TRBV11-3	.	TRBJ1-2	TGTGCCAGCAGCTCTAGTTCGGGAGACTATGGCTACACCTTC	CASSSSSGDYGYTF
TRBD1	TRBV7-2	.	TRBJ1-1	TGTGCCAGCAGACTAGGGGGACAGATGAACACTGAAGCTTTCTTT	CASRLGGQMNTEAFF
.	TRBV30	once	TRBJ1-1	TGTGCCTGGAGGGCAGGGATCTCTGAAGCTTTCTTT	CAWRAGISEAFF
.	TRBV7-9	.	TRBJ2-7	TGTGCCAGCAGCTTAGTTCTCTACGAGCAGTACTTC	CASSLVLYEQYF
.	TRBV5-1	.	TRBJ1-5	TGCGCCAGCAGCTTACAGGGTCCAGAGCCCCAGCATTTT	CASSLQGPEPQHF
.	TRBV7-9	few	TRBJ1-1	TGTGCCAGCAGCCCCCGACAAGGGGGGAACACTGAAGCTTTCTTT	CASSPRQGGNTEAFF
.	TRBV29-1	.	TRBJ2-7	TGCAGCGCCGGACGGGACTCCTACGAGCAGTACTTC	CSAGRDSYEQYF
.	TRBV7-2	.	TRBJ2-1	TGTGCCAGCAGCCCCCAGGTTCTCGATGAGCAGTTCTTC	CASSPQVLDEQFF
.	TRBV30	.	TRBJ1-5	TGTGCCTGGAGTGCCGTCCCGGGGTCCCGGCCCCAGCATTTT	CAWSAVPGSRPQHF
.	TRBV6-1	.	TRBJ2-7	TGTGCCAGCAGTCGTAACAGGGACACCTACGAGCAGTACTTC	CASSRNRDTYEQYF
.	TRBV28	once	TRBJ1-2	TGTGCCATCCTGGACAGTTTTAACTATGGCTACACCTTC	CAILDSFNYGYTF
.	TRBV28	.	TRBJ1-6	TGTGCCAGCAGAGCAGGGGTTTCACCCCTCCACTTT	CASRAGVSPLHF
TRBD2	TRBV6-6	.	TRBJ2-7	TGTGCCAGCAGCTTCAGCGGGAAGGGCGAGCAGTACTTC	CASSFSGKGEQYF
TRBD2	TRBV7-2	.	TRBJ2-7	TGTGCCAGCAGCTCCGCCGGGACTAGCGCCTCCTACGAGCAGTACTTC	CASSSAGTSASYEQYF
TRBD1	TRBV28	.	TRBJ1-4	TGTGCCAGCAGACAAGACAGGGGAGGGTTAACTAATGAAAAACTGTTTTTT	CASRQDRGGLTNEKLFF
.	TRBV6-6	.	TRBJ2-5	TGTGCCAGCAGAGAATACGGGAAAGAGACCCAGTACTTC	CASREYGKETQYF
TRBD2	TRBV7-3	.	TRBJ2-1	TGTGCCAGCAGCTCCCCGGGACTAGCTCTGTTCTTC	CASSSPGLALFF
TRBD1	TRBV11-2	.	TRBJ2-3	TGTGCCAGCAGCTTAGGGGGACAGGGAACAGATACGCAGTATTTT	CASSLGGQGTDTQYF
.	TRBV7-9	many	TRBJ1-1	TGTGCCAGCAGCCAGACAGTGATGAACACTGAAGCTTTCTTT	CASSQTVMNTEAFF
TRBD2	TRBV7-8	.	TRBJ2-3	TGTGCCAGCAGCTTAACCCCCAGAGCGGGAGTGGTCCCAGATACGCAGTATTTT	CASSLTPRAGVVPDTQYF
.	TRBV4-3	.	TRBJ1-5	TGCGCCAGCAGCCAAGAATCCCCCGCGACAGGAAGCAATCAGCCCCAGCATTTT	CASSQESPATGSNQPQHF
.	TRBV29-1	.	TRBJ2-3	TGCAGCGGTGGTCGCGGCACAGATACGCAGTATTTT	CSGGRGTDTQYF
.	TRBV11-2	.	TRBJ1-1	TGTGCCAGCAGCTTAGCCGGTCCTTCCTATACTTTCTTT	CASSLAGPSYTFF
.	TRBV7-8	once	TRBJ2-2	TGTGCCAGCAGCTCCCAGCGGTACACCGGGGAGCTGTTTTTT	CASSSQRYTGELFF
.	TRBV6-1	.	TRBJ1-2	TGTGCCAGCAGTGGCGAGCACAGGGAACTTTATGGCTACACCTTC	CASSGEHRELYGYTF
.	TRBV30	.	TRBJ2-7	TGTGCCTGGAGAAGAATAGGGGACGAGCAGTACTTC	CAWRRIGDEQYF
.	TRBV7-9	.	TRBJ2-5	TGTGCCAGCAGCTTATTCAAAGGCGGATATATCCAAGAGACCCAGTACTTC	CASSLFKGGYIQETQYF
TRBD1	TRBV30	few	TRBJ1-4	TGTGCCTGGGATCCGGGACAGCTCGAAAAACTGTTTTTT	CAWDPGQLEKLFF